Below are 8 T cell receptor beta chains sequenced from a single sample in a study of blood T cell repertoires in COVID-19. Some clones are missing from TCRdb's copy, which holds only in-frame ones; the method was immunoSEQ multiplex PCR. The sample includes some 250,000 clones, 85% to 90% of them seen just once. The sequenced sample consisted of peripheral blood. The receptors were sampled from a woman between 65 and 79 years old with active or convalescent COVID-19.

The J gene is TRBJ2-1, the V gene TRBV2, with 9 bases that match TRBD1. Germline-derived CDR1 and CDR2 are SNHLY and FYNNEI. V dropped 4 bases and J dropped 7; count of bases not matched to a gene: 5. The CDR3 consists of 14 residues. The chain's CDR3 is CASSVHGQGNEQFF. Here the CDR3 DNA reads TGTGCCAGCAGTGTACACGGACAGGGGAATGAGCAGTTCTTC.

The gene calls are TRBV7-9 and TRBJ1-2; 9 bases fit TRBD1. Unmatched junction bases numbered 11, after V lost 5 bases and J lost 4 bases. CDR1 is SEHNR and CDR2 is FQNEAQ in the germline V gene (reference sequence). This CDR3 region has 16 residues. CDR3 coding DNA: TGTGCCAGCAGCCTTTCCAGGGACAGGGCTATCTATGGCTACACCTTC. As protein: CASSLSRDRAIYGYTF.

V is TRBV11-2 and J is TRBJ2-7; 8 bases agree with TRBD1. Germline values: CDR1 SGHAT, CDR2 FQNNGV. The CDR3 has 17 amino acids. V lost 5 bases and J lost 7; bases outside the gene matches: 19. This CDR3 reads CASSPRTGQGAAGEQYF. The CDR3 bases are TGTGCCAGCAGCCCCCGGACGGGGCAGGGGGCTGCGGGGGAGCAGTACTTC. Full variable domain (outside the CDR3, taken from reference TRBV11-2 and TRBJ2-7): EAGVAQSPRYKIIEKRQSVAFWCNPISGHATLYWYQQILGQGPKLLIQFQNNGVVDDSQLPKDRFSAERLKGVDSTLKIQPAKLEDSAVYLCASSPRTGQGAAGEQYFGPGTRLTVT.

The V and J genes are TRBV29-1 and TRBJ1-1, with D tentatively TRBD1 (6 bases). Trimming pared 7 bases from V and 5 bases from J, leaving 17 bases between. Germline CDR1 reads SQVTM; CDR2 reads ANQGSEA. This CDR3 contains 13 residues. The CDR3 DNA sequence: TGCAGCGCCTCCCCCAGGGGTGGGACTGAAGCTTTCTTT. Encoded protein: CSASPRGGTEAFF.

This clone was seen a single time. The V gene is TRBV18, the J gene TRBJ1-5; D is uncertain. The V end lost 1 base, the J end lost 4 bases, and 20 bases lay between the germline ends. This CDR3 comprises 18 residues. Germline CDR1 and CDR2: KGHSH and LQKENI. This CDR3 is CASSPRSGELTANQPQHF. CDR3 nucleotides: TGTGCCAGCTCACCACGGAGCGGGGAACTAACTGCGAATCAGCCCCAGCATTTT.

This clone was seen a single time. J is TRBJ2-1 and V is TRBV5-1, with D tentatively TRBD1 (5 bases). Per germline, CDR1 SGHRS and CDR2 YFSETQ. V lost 0 bases and J 3 bases, leaving 10 bases between the germline ends. CDR3 size: 15 residues. Here the CDR3 DNA reads TGCGCCAGCAGCTTGGGATGGGGCAACTACAATGAGCAGTTCTTC. It yields the protein CASSLGWGNYNEQFF.

The V call is TRBV9, the J call TRBJ2-5, with D perhaps TRBD1 (6 bases). The CDR3 has 14 residues. Germline V gene sequence: CDR1 SGDLS, CDR2 YYNGEE. V dropped 4 bases and J dropped 2 bases, with 12 bases sitting between them. CDR3 loop: CASSPTGGQETQYF. The CDR3 DNA reads as TGTGCCAGCAGCCCGACAGGCGGGCAAGAGACCCAGTACTTC.

The chain recombines TRBV19 with TRBJ1-2; D ambiguous. CDR3 length equals 13 residues. Germline CDR1 and CDR2: LNHDA and SQIVND (reference sequence). V was cut by 9 bases and J by 2 bases, with 13 bases left in between. The CDR3 protein is CASGLHRNYGYTF. The CDR3 DNA sequence: TGTGCCAGCGGGTTACATAGAAACTATGGCTACACCTTC.